Below are 21 T cell receptor beta chains sequenced from a single sample in a study of patients and donors after allogeneic stem cell transplantation. MiXCR, applied by TCRdb to the RT-PCR reads, yields one record per CDR3 protein. The sample holds about 200,000 distinct CDR3 sequences, about 37% seen once. The sequenced sample consisted of blood, either unsorted or a sorted T cell fraction (not recorded which). These receptors came from a human donor who was either an allogeneic HSCT recipient or a stem cell or donor lymphocyte infusion donor (not recorded which). It is not recorded whose cells these are; they may come from a transplant donor.

This clonotype appeared a few times. The J gene is TRBJ1-4, the V gene TRBV29-1, with D perhaps matching TRBD1 (6 bases). Trimming took 7 bases from V and 6 from J, leaving 15 bases between them. The CDR3 loop spans 13 amino acids. CDR1 is SQVTM, CDR2 ANQGSEA, per germline. The CDR3 DNA follows: TGCAGCGCGACAGGCGGTAACGATGAAAAACTGTTTTTT. This sequence encodes CSATGGNDEKLFF.

The sample holds many counts of this clonotype. The chain recombines TRBV7-2 with TRBJ2-3, with no clear D. Germline V gene lookup returns CDR1 SGHTA and CDR2 FQGNSA. The CDR3 sequence is 15 residues long. The ends were cut back, 0 bases at V and 0 bases at J, with 7 bases in the middle. CDR3 region: CASSLAPSSTDTQYF. CDR3 nucleotide sequence: TGTGCCAGCAGCTTAGCCCCTTCGAGCACAGATACGCAGTATTTT.

This chain links TRBV7-2 with TRBJ1-5; D is uncertain. The germline V gene encodes CDR1 SGHTA and CDR2 FQGNSA. The CDR3 has 15 residues. Trimming stripped 4 bases from V and 4 bases from J, with 14 bases between. The CDR3 region is CASSWREGYNQPQHF. The DNA for the CDR3 is TGTGCCAGCAGCTGGAGGGAAGGTTATAATCAGCCCCAGCATTTT.

The chain has TRBV28 and TRBJ1-6, with D unresolved. The V gene's germline CDR1 is MDHEN and CDR2 SYDVKM. CDR3 length: 16 residues. The V end was cut by 6 bases, the J end by 8 bases, with 20 bases between. The chain's CDR3 is CASRRSFVDRDSPLHF. DNA for the CDR3: TGTGCCAGCAGACGTTCCTTCGTGGATCGGGATTCACCCCTCCACTTT.

The chain links TRBV5-8 to TRBJ2-3; D is perhaps TRBD2 (5 bases). Germline assignment: CDR1 SGHTS and CDR2 YDEGEE. Deletions cut 1 base from V and 11 bases from J, with 11 bases between. The CDR3 covers 12 residues. The CDR3 bases are TGTGCCAGCAGCTTGCTGAGGGTTCAGCAGTATTTT. Residues: CASSLLRVQQYF.

The rearrangement uses TRBV7-9 and TRBJ2-2, with D possibly matching TRBD1 (6 bases). The germline V gene encodes CDR1 SEHNR and CDR2 FQNEAQ (reference sequence). This CDR3 region has 15 residues. V dropped 4 bases and J dropped 6 bases, with 15 bases sitting between them. The CDR3 DNA sequence: TGTGCCAGCAGCTCAGGACAGTTACGCGCCGGGGAGCTGTTTTTT. Translating it yields CASSSGQLRAGELFF.

The chain links TRBV3-1 to TRBJ1-1; the D is unclear. The CDR3 runs to 14 residues. Germline lookup yields CDR1 LGHDT and CDR2 YNNKEL (reference sequence). Trimming removed 2 bases at V and 3 bases at J, with 10 bases between. The CDR3 DNA is TGTGCCAGCAGCCAAACGGATAGTTACACTGAAGCTTTCTTT. The encoded protein is CASSQTDSYTEAFF.

This clonotype appeared a few times. V is TRBV12-3 or TRBV12-4 and J is TRBJ1-4, with D possibly TRBD1 on 6 matching bases. The CDR3 sequence is 13 residues long. V was trimmed by 5 bases and J by 8 bases, leaving 12 bases between them. Here the CDR3 DNA reads TGTGCCAGCAGTCAGGGGAATTGGGAAAAACTGTTTTTT. It specifies CASSQGNWEKLFF.

The V call is TRBV10-3, the J call TRBJ1-6; D remains ambiguous. This CDR3 region has 16 residues. V shed 3 bases and J shed 0 bases, with 9 bases lying between them. Per germline, CDR1 ENHRY and CDR2 SYGVKD. In DNA form, the CDR3 reads TGTGCCATCAGTGAATCAGGCAGCTCCTATAATTCACCCCTCCACTTT. Its translation is CAISESGSSYNSPLHF.

This clonotype was observed a handful of times. The CDR3 sequence: CASRKTGSTGYTF. The CDR3 DNA follows: TGTGCCAGCAGGAAGACAGGGAGCACTGGCTACACCTTC. The V call is TRBV6-5, the J call TRBJ1-2, with 7 bases identical to TRBD1. Germline V CDR1 and CDR2: MNHEY, SVGAGI. The CDR3 contains 13 residues. Trimming took 6 bases from V and 7 from J; bases not matched to a gene: 8.

V and J are TRBV28 and TRBJ2-5, with a weak D call TRBD2 (6 bases). The length of the CDR3 is 16 residues. Trimming removed 0 bases from V and 2 bases from J, with 13 bases in between. Germline loops: CDR1 MDHEN, CDR2 SYDVKM. DNA of the CDR3: TGTGCCAGCAGTTTATGGAGGGGAGGTCCACAAGAGACCCAGTACTTC. Encoded protein: CASSLWRGGPQETQYF.

The chain is built from TRBV13 and TRBJ2-2, with D perhaps matching TRBD1 (5 bases). Between the trimmed V and J ends, which lost 0 bases and 3 bases, there was a span of 14 bases. Per germline, CDR1 PRHDT and CDR2 FYEKMQ (reference sequence). The CDR3 extends over 17 amino acids. The CDR3 nucleotides are TGTGCCAGCAGCTTAGGCACCAGGGTCGTCGACACCGGGGAGCTGTTTTTT. Translation gives CASSLGTRVVDTGELFF.

The chain combines TRBV5-1 with TRBJ1-2, with TRBD1 as a possible D gene (6 bases). The germline V and J ends were trimmed by 4 bases and 7 bases, with 14 bases remaining between them. Germline-derived CDR1 and CDR2 are SGHRS and YFSETQ. CDR3 length: 13 amino acids. CDR3 coding DNA: TGCGCCAGCAGCCCAACAGGGTCTCCTGGCTACACCTTC. Amino acid sequence: CASSPTGSPGYTF. Looking up the rest from reference TRBV5-1 and TRBJ1-2 gives the full variable domain: KAGVTQTPRYLIKTRGQQVTLSCSPISGHRSVSWYQQTPGQGLQFLFEYFSETQRNKGNFPGRFSGRQFSNSRSEMNVSTLELGDSALYLCASSPTGSPGYTFGSGTRLTVV.

This clonotype was detected only a few times. V is TRBV6-5 and J is TRBJ1-1; maybe TRBD1 (6 bases). The CDR3 has 14 amino acids. The V gene's germline CDR1 is MNHEY and CDR2 SVGAGI. Trimming stripped 4 bases from V and 2 bases from J, with 11 bases between. Written as DNA, the CDR3 is TGTGCCAGCAGTTTTACAGGGCTAAACACTGAAGCTTTCTTT. Its protein product is CASSFTGLNTEAFF.

The chain employs TRBV3-1 and TRBJ1-1; 7 bases line up with TRBD1. V lost 1 base to trimming and J lost 6 bases; unmatched junction nucleotides: 8. Germline assignment: CDR1 LGHDT and CDR2 YNNKEL (reference sequence). This CDR3 comprises 15 residues. CDR3 bases: TGTGCCAGCAGCCAAGGGGACAGAAGGGAATCTGAAGCTTTCTTT. Protein sequence: CASSQGDRRESEAFF.

The J gene is TRBJ2-5, the V gene TRBV7-3, with 11 bases that match TRBD1. This CDR3 region has 15 residues. J lost 6 bases, V lost 6 bases, and 9 bases had no gene match. Germline V CDR1 and CDR2: SGHTA, FQGTGA. The CDR3 nucleotides read TGTGCCAGCAGTCCCGGAGGGACAGGGGGGAAGACCCAGTACTTC. Translated: CASSPGGTGGKTQYF.

The rearrangement links TRBV18 to TRBJ1-5, with D possibly being TRBD1 (5 bases). The ends were cut back, 6 bases at V and 1 base at J, with 10 bases in the middle. The CDR3 spans 14 residues. CDR1 and CDR2 from the germline V gene are KGHSH and LQKENI. The CDR3 sequence: CASSARDSNQPQHF. The DNA of the CDR3 is TGTGCCAGCTCCGCCCGGGACAGCAATCAGCCCCAGCATTTT.

The chain is built from TRBV18 and TRBJ1-5; D is uncertain. There are 14 residues in the CDR3. Trimming left V 3 bases short and J 9 bases short, with 15 bases between. From germline, CDR1 is KGHSH and CDR2 LQKENI. Here the CDR3 reads CASSPRSGDRPQHF. The CDR3 nucleotides are TGTGCCAGCTCACCGAGGTCTGGTGATCGGCCCCAGCATTTT.

This chain links TRBV20-1 with TRBJ2-1; either TRBD1 or TRBD2 may fit D (5 bases each). There are 16 residues in the CDR3. The germline V gene encodes CDR1 DFQATT and CDR2 SNEGSKA (reference sequence). The V gene lost 0 bases and the J gene lost 4 bases, with 16 bases spanning the gap. The CDR3 protein is CSARDPQGAVYNEQFF. CDR3 nucleotide sequence: TGCAGTGCTAGAGATCCGCAGGGAGCCGTGTACAATGAGCAGTTCTTC.

This clonotype was detected a few times. This chain uses TRBV29-1 with TRBJ2-3; D call uncertain. Germline V gene sequence: CDR1 SQVTM, CDR2 ANQGSEA. The CDR3 runs 12 residues. V gave up 1 base and J gave up 6 bases, with 8 bases separating them. Written as DNA, the CDR3 is TGCAGCGTTGAAGTACGCTCGGATACGCAGTATTTT. The encoded protein is CSVEVRSDTQYF.

The rearrangement joins TRBV5-1 to TRBJ1-1; D ambiguous. The CDR3 extends over 16 amino acids. The germline gives CDR1 SGHRS, CDR2 YFSETQ. V was cut by 2 bases and J by 2 bases, with 16 bases left in between. In DNA, the CDR3 is TGCGCCAGCAGCTTAGGTCCGGGAGACTCTAACACTGAAGCTTTCTTT. Amino acid sequence: CASSLGPGDSNTEAFF.